This T cell receptor beta chain emerged from a study of cytomegalovirus exposure and HLA in healthy donors. Assay: immunoSEQ multiplex PCR; the TCRdb copy retains only in-frame clones and omits some. There are 250,000 to 400,000 clones in the sample; approximately 88% occur only once, and approximately 0.9% lies in the top ten. Broader study findings: Some TCR beta chains (over 150 of them) were listed as cytomegalovirus-associated.

About this clone itself: No antigen is known for it.

The V gene end was trimmed by 5 bases and the J gene end by 2 bases; junction bases not matched to a gene: 11. CDR3 size: 17 residues. CDR1 and CDR2 (germline): PRHDT, FYEKMQ (reference sequence). The chain is built from TRBV13 and TRBJ2-3, with 9 bases fitting TRBD2. The sequence was collected from a man aged 30-40 years in good health and CMV-seronegative. The sequencing sample was made of PBMCs. The CDR3: CASSGPVAGGFTDTQYF. CDR3 in DNA: TGTGCCAGCAGCGGCCCCGTCGCGGGGGGGTTCACAGATACGCAGTATTTT.